This TCR beta chain was sequenced in a study of blood T cell repertoires in COVID-19. For the study at large: Spain, Italy and the United States supplied samples that represented acute and convalescent COVID-19.

Profiled with immunoSEQ multiplex PCR; TCRdb holds only in-frame clones, not every one. The data hold 200,000 to 250,000 clones, with about three quarters observed a single time. Germline V gives CDR1 SGHRS, CDR2 YFSETQ. The CDR3 is made up of 14 amino acids. V lost 4 bases, J lost 7 bases, and 3 bases stayed unmatched. The genes are TRBV5-1 and TRBJ1-6; 9 bases are shared with TRBD1. Sequences were obtained from peripheral blood. The TCR sequence derives from a woman aged 70-85 years with acute or convalescent COVID-19. CDR3 amino acids: CASSRDRVNSPLHF. CDR3 sequence (DNA): TGCGCCAGCAGCCGGGACAGGGTAAATTCACCCCTCCACTTT. Full variable domain (missing parts from reference TRBV5-1 and TRBJ1-6): KAGVTQTPRYLIKTRGQQVTLSCSPISGHRSVSWYQQTPGQGLQFLFEYFSETQRNKGNFPGRFSGRQFSNSRSEMNVSTLELGDSALYLCASSRDRVNSPLHFGNGTRLTVT.